Following are 28 T cell receptor beta chains from one sample sequenced in a study of OX40 agonist ivuxolimab in advanced cancers. The table came from immunoSEQ multiplex PCR; TCRdb's copy has only in-frame clones and leaves some out. The sample yields tens of thousands of clones, approximately 86% seen once. Sample: CD4+ or CD8+ T cells sorted from blood, taken in a trial of the OX40 agonist ivuxolimab. Source of these receptors: an adult with an advanced solid tumor such as melanoma, head and neck, liver or kidney cancer.

This clone was observed a handful of times. The J gene is TRBJ1-5, the V gene TRBV2; TRBD1 is a possible D gene (5 bases). Germline V lookup: CDR1 SNHLY, CDR2 FYNNEI. CDR3 length: 14 amino acids. V was pared by 2 bases and J by 11 bases, with 16 bases between. Here the CDR3 DNA reads TGTGCCAGCAGTGAATTGGGTGAGGGGCGCTCCCAGCATTTT. Its protein is CASSELGEGRSQHF.

This clone was recorded a few times. The chain has TRBV11-2 and TRBJ2-5, with D perhaps matching TRBD1 (6 bases). Germline CDR1 is SGHAT and CDR2 is FQNNGV. CDR3 size: 14 residues. The V end lost 6 bases, the J end lost 5 bases, and 16 bases lay between the germline ends. CDR3 in amino acids: CASSLQGGGETQYF. In nucleotides, the CDR3 is TGTGCCAGCAGTTTACAGGGTGGCGGGGAGACCCAGTACTTC.

CDR3 bases: TGCGCCAGCAGCTTAGGGCCAGGGACATACGAGCAGTACTTC. Translating gives CASSLGPGTYEQYF. The chain couples TRBV5-1 to TRBJ2-7; D perhaps matches TRBD1 (6 bases). There are 14 residues in the CDR3. Trimming pared 2 bases from V and 4 bases from J, leaving 13 bases between. The V gene's germline CDR1 is SGHRS and CDR2 YFSETQ.

This sequence joins TRBV4-1 and TRBJ2-1, with TRBD2 identical over 8 bases. Losses at the gene ends were 3 bases for V and 10 bases for J; bases not matched to a gene: 2. The CDR3 length is 12 residues. Germline V lookup: CDR1 MGHRA, CDR2 YSYEKL. The CDR3 reads CASSQTSVEQFF. In DNA form, the CDR3 reads TGCGCCAGCAGCCAGACTAGCGTGGAGCAGTTCTTC.

J is TRBJ2-1 and V is TRBV27; 10 nucleotides line up with TRBD1. V lost 4 bases and J lost 6; bases outside the gene matches: 0. Germline V CDR1 and CDR2: MNHEY, SMNVEV (reference sequence). CDR3 length: 13 residues. The CDR3 spells CASSWTGGNEQFF. In DNA form, the CDR3 reads TGTGCCAGCAGTTGGACAGGGGGCAATGAGCAGTTCTTC.

In regard to this clone: At one end, the junction sequence differs from germline, possibly due to a read error. V usage is TRBV7-7 and J usage is TRBJ2-5; 13 bases are shared with TRBD2. The germline V gene encodes CDR1 SSHAT and CDR2 FNYEAQ (reference sequence). This CDR3 contains 18 residues. This chain's CDR3 is CASSLALPLAGGVETQYF. The CDR3 bases are TGTGCTAGCAGCTTAGCCCTCCCACTAGCGGGAGGGGTGGAGACCCAGTACTTC. Full variable domain (missing parts from reference TRBV7-7 and TRBJ2-5): GAGVSQSPRYKVTKRGQDVTLRCDPISSHATLYWYQQALGQGPEFLTYFNYEAQPDKSGLPSDRFSAERPEGSISTLTIQRTEQRDSAMYRCASSLALPLAGGVETQYFGPGTRLLVL.

This clone was seen once. The gene calls are TRBV4-3 and TRBJ2-1; TRBD1 agrees at 9 bases. The V and J ends lost 3 bases and 13 bases, in that order; junction bases with no gene match: 4. The CDR3 spans 12 residues. CDR1 is LGHNA, CDR2 YSLEER, per germline. The CDR3 spells CASSHRQGEQFF. CDR3 DNA sequence: TGCGCCAGCAGCCATCGACAGGGGGAACAGTTCTTC.

The V and J genes are TRBV9 and TRBJ2-1; TRBD2 agrees at 11 bases. Germline V gives CDR1 SGDLS, CDR2 YYNGEE. J gave up 3 bases and V 0 bases, and 8 bases lay outside the gene matches. This CDR3 comprises 18 residues. This CDR3 is CASSVGLAGGEGYNEQFF. The CDR3, as DNA: TGTGCCAGCAGCGTAGGGCTAGCGGGGGGCGAAGGCTACAATGAGCAGTTCTTC.

V is TRBV7-9 and J is TRBJ2-1, with a weak D call TRBD1 (5 bases). The CDR3 runs to 15 residues. Between the trimmed V and J ends, which lost 5 bases and 4 bases, there was a span of 15 bases. Germline lookup yields CDR1 SEHNR and CDR2 FQNEAQ (reference sequence). CDR3 DNA: TGTGCCAGCAGCCAGAAAGCGACAGTATACAATGAGCAGTTCTTC. Protein sequence: CASSQKATVYNEQFF. Full variable domain (rest looked up from reference TRBV7-9 and TRBJ2-1): DTGVSQNPRHKITKRGQNVTFRCDPISEHNRLYWYRQTLGQGPEFLTYFQNEAQLEKSRLLSDRFSAERPKGSFSTLEIQRTEQGDSAMYLCASSQKATVYNEQFFGPGTRLTVL.

This clone was seen more than once but under ten times. The J gene is TRBJ2-7, the V gene TRBV10-3, with D uncertain. CDR1 and CDR2 from the germline V gene are ENHRY and SYGVKD. CDR3 length: 12 amino acids. V lost 0 bases, J lost 7 bases, and 7 bases lay in between. CDR3 sequence reads: CAISESRKEQYF. The DNA for the CDR3 is TGTGCCATCAGTGAGTCGCGGAAGGAGCAGTACTTC.

V and J are TRBV7-9 and TRBJ1-3; TRBD1 matches at 8 bases. After removal of 5 bases from V and 2 bases from J, the junction contained 2 bases not matched to a gene. CDR1 and CDR2 (germline): SEHNR, FQNEAQ (reference sequence). The CDR3 runs to 14 residues. The DNA for the CDR3 is TGTGCCAGCAGCCTGGACAGGGCTGGAAACACCATATATTTT. It yields the protein CASSLDRAGNTIYF.

CDR3: CASSLRTGGGEKLFF. The DNA of the CDR3 is TGTGCCAGCAGTCTCAGGACAGGGGGTGGGGAAAAACTGTTTTTT. The chain combines TRBV28 with TRBJ1-4; 10 nucleotides line up with TRBD1. The CDR3 runs to 15 residues. With V trimmed by 5 bases and J by 8 bases, 8 bases remained unmatched. CDR1 is MDHEN, CDR2 SYDVKM, per germline.

The rearrangement joins TRBV11-2 to TRBJ1-2, with D unresolved. Trimming removed 6 bases from V and 6 bases from J, with 17 bases in between. The germline V gene has CDR1 SGHAT and CDR2 FQNNGV. This CDR3 is 14 amino acids long. CDR3 DNA: TGTGCCAGCAGTCCCAGGTTCAGTTGGAATGGCTACACCTTC. This sequence encodes CASSPRFSWNGYTF.

DNA for the CDR3: TGTGCCAGCAGTTTAGGACTAAATCAGCCCCAGCATTTT. It codes for CASSLGLNQPQHF. The chain has TRBV27 and TRBJ1-5; the D is unclear. The V end was cut by 2 bases, the J end by 4 bases, with 6 bases between. This CDR3 is built from 13 residues. The V gene's germline CDR1 is MNHEY and CDR2 SMNVEV (reference sequence).

This sequence joins TRBV7-8 and TRBJ2-7; D gene ambiguous. V was pared by 1 base and J by 7 bases, with 8 bases between. The CDR3 sequence is 12 residues long. Germline CDR1 reads SGHVS; CDR2 reads FQNEAQ. This CDR3 is CASSLGSPEQYF. DNA for the CDR3: TGTGCCAGCAGCTTAGGAAGTCCGGAGCAGTACTTC. Drawing the rest from reference TRBV7-8 and TRBJ2-7, the complete variable domain is GAGVSQSPRYKVAKRGQDVALRCDPISGHVSLFWYQQALGQGPEFLTYFQNEAQLDKSGLPSDRFFAERPEGSVSTLKIQRTQQEDSAVYLCASSLGSPEQYFGPGTRLTVT.

V and J are TRBV28 and TRBJ2-5; D not certain. Trimming removed 6 bases at V and 5 bases at J, with 16 bases between. The germline gives CDR1 MDHEN, CDR2 SYDVKM. This CDR3 is built from 14 residues. The CDR3 DNA is TGTGCCAGCAGCCGTCTAGTGTTACAGGAGACCCAGTACTTC. It yields the protein CASSRLVLQETQYF.

This rearrangement joins TRBV27 to TRBJ2-1; the D call may be TRBD1 or TRBD2 (5 bases each). Germline V gene data show CDR1 as MNHEY and CDR2 as SMNVEV (reference sequence). The CDR3 sequence is 14 residues long. With 5 bases removed from V and 6 bases from J, the gap between germline ends came to 14 bases. Here the CDR3 reads CASSPGAGRNEQFF. CDR3 nucleotide sequence: TGTGCCAGCAGTCCCGGGGCAGGGCGCAATGAGCAGTTCTTC.

This clone was recorded only once. The rearrangement uses TRBV29-1 and TRBJ1-1, with 8 nucleotides matching TRBD1. The CDR3 contains 12 residues. V trimming: 8 bases; J trimming: 1 base; junction bases outside the gene matches: 3. Germline V gene lookup returns CDR1 SQVTM and CDR2 ANQGSEA. CDR3 sequence (DNA): TGCAGCTCCCAGGGGGCGAACACTGAAGCTTTCTTT. Translation: CSSQGANTEAFF.

This sequence joins TRBV14 and TRBJ2-7; D is ambiguous. V was pared by 2 bases and J by 7 bases, with 18 bases between. CDR3 length: 15 amino acids. Germline CDR1 reads SGHDN; CDR2 reads FVKESK. The CDR3 nucleotides are TGTGCCAGCAGCCAACGCGGCGGTTCCCGCGAAGAGCAGTACTTC. Translated, it gives CASSQRGGSREEQYF.

Turning to this clone: Additional DNA sequences in this sample encode the identical CDR3. The chain employs TRBV27 and TRBJ2-7; D might be TRBD1 (6 bases). Germline V lookup: CDR1 MNHEY, CDR2 SMNVEV (reference sequence). This CDR3 comprises 13 residues. Deletions cut 2 bases from V and 4 bases from J, with 9 bases between. This chain's CDR3 is CASSLQGSYEQYF. DNA of the CDR3: TGTGCCAGCAGTTTACAGGGGTCTTACGAGCAGTACTTC.

V and J are TRBV30 and TRBJ2-7, with TRBD2 as a possible D gene (6 bases). Deletions cut 3 bases from V and 1 base from J, with 7 bases between. The CDR3 sequence is 12 residues long. CDR1 is GTSNPN, CDR2 SVGIG, per germline (reference sequence). CDR3 protein: CAWSGTSYEQYF. The CDR3 coding sequence is TGTGCCTGGAGCGGGACTTCCTACGAGCAGTACTTC.

The chain joins TRBV5-6 to TRBJ2-7, with no clear D. Trimming took 2 bases from V and 5 from J, leaving 8 bases between them. Germline values: CDR1 SGHDT, CDR2 YYEEEE. There are 12 residues in the CDR3. CDR3: CASSLEWDEQYF. In DNA form, the CDR3 reads TGTGCCAGCAGCTTAGAGTGGGACGAGCAGTACTTC.

This chain uses TRBV13 with TRBJ1-3; no clear D. The germline V gene encodes CDR1 PRHDT and CDR2 FYEKMQ (reference sequence). V gave up 4 bases and J gave up 0 bases, with 10 bases separating them. CDR3 length equals 15 residues. The CDR3 coding sequence is TGTGCCAGCAGCTGGGCGGTGAGCTCTGGAAACACCATATATTTT. It translates to CASSWAVSSGNTIYF.

The CDR3 DNA is TGTGCCAGCAGGGGCGACGGTTCCTACGAGCAGTACTTC. This sequence encodes CASRGDGSYEQYF. The rearrangement joins TRBV28 to TRBJ2-7; unclear D gene. V gave up 6 bases and J gave up 1 base, with 10 bases separating them. The CDR3 covers 13 residues. CDR1 is MDHEN, CDR2 SYDVKM, per germline.

The V and J genes are TRBV4-3 and TRBJ2-1; D unclear. Germline V gene lookup returns CDR1 LGHNA and CDR2 YSLEER. With 4 bases removed from V and 7 bases from J, the gap between germline ends came to 11 bases. The CDR3 contains 13 residues. The CDR3 DNA reads TGCGCCAGCAGCCCAACCCAAAGTAATGAGCAGTTCTTC. It is translated as CASSPTQSNEQFF.

This clone was counted between two and nine times. The rearrangement links TRBV27 to TRBJ2-7; D possibly matches TRBD1 or TRBD2 (6 bases each). Trimming cost V 0 bases and J 4 bases, with 16 bases left between them. Germline V gene data show CDR1 as MNHEY and CDR2 as SMNVEV (reference sequence). This CDR3 spans 16 amino acids. CDR3 sequence: CASSLSWGAKIYEQYF. CDR3 coding DNA: TGTGCCAGCAGTTTATCGTGGGGGGCGAAGATTTACGAGCAGTACTTC.

This chain uses TRBV28 with TRBJ1-5; TRBD1 agrees at 7 bases. Losses at the gene ends were 3 bases for V and 0 bases for J; bases not matched to a gene: 8. Germline V gene lookup returns CDR1 MDHEN and CDR2 SYDVKM. There are 17 residues in the CDR3. The CDR3 sequence: CASSLGTGVLSNQPQHF. CDR3 coding DNA: TGTGCCAGCAGTTTGGGTACAGGGGTCCTTAGCAATCAGCCCCAGCATTTT.

This clone is medium-sized in the sample. The chain joins TRBV2 to TRBJ2-2, with no clear D. The CDR3 has 10 residues. V was shortened by 7 bases and J by 8 bases, with 5 bases between the two germline ends. Germline lookup yields CDR1 SNHLY and CDR2 FYNNEI. In nucleotides, the CDR3 is TGTGCCAGCACACGTGGGGAGCTGTTTTTT. It yields the protein CASTRGELFF.